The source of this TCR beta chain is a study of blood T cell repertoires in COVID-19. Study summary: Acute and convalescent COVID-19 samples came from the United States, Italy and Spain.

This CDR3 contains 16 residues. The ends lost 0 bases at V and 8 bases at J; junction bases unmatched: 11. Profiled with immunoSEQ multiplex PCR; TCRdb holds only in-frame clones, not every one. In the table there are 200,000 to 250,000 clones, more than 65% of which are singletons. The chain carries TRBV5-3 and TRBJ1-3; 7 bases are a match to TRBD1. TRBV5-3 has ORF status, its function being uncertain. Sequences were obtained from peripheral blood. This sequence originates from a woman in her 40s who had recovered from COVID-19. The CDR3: CARSLGKTGIGDTIYF. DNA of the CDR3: TGTGCCAGAAGCTTGGGGAAGACAGGGATTGGGGACACCATATATTTT.